This T cell receptor beta chain is drawn from a study of cytomegalovirus exposure and HLA in healthy donors (dated by TCRdb to 2016 to 2017). The study in broad terms: An earlier analysis of 587 of the donors reported approximately 280 Gb of sequence data and 117 million unique TCR beta sequences obtained from around 190 million T cells. The study used immunosequencing to profile the T cell repertoires of several hundred subjects and linked those repertoires to cytomegalovirus serostatus. HLA typing covered class I and class II loci at four-digit resolution. All discovery cohort repertoires had been generated on a single sequencing platform. A separate validation cohort of about 110 different subjects was used in addition to the 666-subject first cohort. Among about 400 genotyped donors of the cohort, an average of around 240,000 unique TCR beta nucleotide sequences was sequenced per donor, of which roughly 18% were non-productive. Donor age, sex, ethnicity and CMV serostatus were compiled alongside the repertoire data. An early release that covered around 590 HLA-typed donors contained approximately 290 gigabases of sequencing data and tens of millions of unique TCR sequences. Typing coverage varied by locus: roughly 629-640 donors for A, B, C, DRB1 and DQB1; roughly 560 for DQA1; over 600 for DPA1; roughly 450 for DPB1. Of the 350 to 400 genotyped donors, approximately 82% fell in the genetic ancestry cluster associated with self-reported Caucasian donors. Several DR-DQ haplotypes were handled as single units for association and clustering because linkage in the cohort was strong. The later analysis used no new phenotypic data to find candidate immune exposures, relying instead on TCR beta sequences and their occurrence across donors. An earlier analysis of roughly 600 of the donors used high-throughput TCR beta sequencing to judge whether each TCR beta V gene segment behaved as functional or pseudogenic. A later analysis re-analyzed previously published TCR beta repertoires from 666 donors and added high-resolution HLA genotyping to study TCR occurrence patterns. The study combined high-throughput TCR immunosequencing, statistical association of individual TCRs with disease status, and machine learning to predict cytomegalovirus infection status. The aim of the study was to test whether cataloging public T cell receptors could identify signatures of past pathogen exposure. In a later genetic analysis, genome-wide SNP genotypes for about three fifths of the roughly 670 donors were used, and that subset was treated as a discovery cohort. What the research found in general, with its limitations: About 17 rarely observed V segments, including chromosome 9 orphons, were excluded from the earlier analysis of approximately 500 of the donors because counts were too low. Most TCR sequences were seen in very few donors, while some public TCRs were found in many individuals. Three of the identified cytomegalovirus-associated TCR beta chains were confirmed in vitro to be specific for cytomegalovirus antigens. In a later genetic analysis, fewer N-insertions in productive TCRs were reported among donors in an Asian-associated ancestry cluster than the roughly 710-donor mean. Strong co-occurrence of HLA alleles, especially DR and DQ, made assigning TCR associations to individual alleles difficult. According to a later analysis, TCR association rates differed among HLA loci, with DRB1 alleles showing the most associated TCRs and HLA-C alleles showing the fewest. In a later analysis, HLA-associated TCR beta chains showed more clonal expansion and lower generation probabilities than non-associated chains that were equally common. V-gene and J-gene trimming of TCR beta chains was associated with a missense DCLRE1C variant in a later genetic analysis, and the association was replicated in an independent cohort. In the study, approximately 150 TCR beta chains were listed as associated with cytomegalovirus. At a false discovery rate of 0.05, a later analysis linked 16,951 TCR beta sequences to specific HLA alleles. Immune exposure information for the cohort was limited to CMV serostatus. In an earlier analysis of approximately 590 of the donors, most TCR beta V segments appeared in productive rearrangements about 87% or about 30% of the time, broadly matching IMGT annotations. The 87-base-pair reads could not distinguish some IMGT-functional V segments, including TRBV6-2 and TRBV6-3, so those segments were excluded. According to a later analysis, most CMV-associated TCR beta chains appeared to be HLA-restricted, and the HLA associations seemed to be driven largely by CMV exposure. A cluster of highly shared sequence variants was judged likely to be a technical artifact of the sequencing pipeline. Correlated functional status among segregating V segments might reflect linkage disequilibrium, but an unknown experimental factor could not be ruled out. In a later analysis, several top co-occurrence clusters were reported to appear linked to parvovirus B19, influenza, CMV and Epstein-Barr virus. Roughly uniform sequencing depth across donors was assumed in presence/absence analyses, although this assumption may not hold. The classifier was reported to diagnose cytomegalovirus status with high specificity and sensitivity in both the original cohort and the validation cohort. A further reported finding was that TCR beta sequences accurately predicted the HLA-A and HLA-B alleles for most subjects in the first cohort. Because HLA typing was missing for some donors at each locus, association tests included only the typed subset. It was suggested by the authors that the approach could potentially be generalized to other disease states and immunological phenotypes. In this cohort, only TCR beta chains were sequenced, and detectable features were limited by the absence of alpha or paired-chain data.

Library generation was performed with the immunoSEQ multiplex PCR assay. A mixture of 60 forward primers for TCR Vbeta segments and 13 reverse primers for TCR Jbeta segments was used in the multiplex PCR. Amplification of the CDR3 region of rearranged TCR beta genes was performed with a multiplex PCR assay on genomic DNA. The amplified TCR beta libraries were sequenced on the Illumina HiSeq System as 87-base-pair reads. For the original study's pipeline: Across the roughly 640 repertoires, a later analysis counted 60 million to 90 million unique TCR beta chains, around 11 million of which were shared by at least two donors. Raw reads were error-corrected and collapsed into unique sequences with a nearest-neighbor algorithm that merged closely related sequences to remove PCR and sequencing errors. To assign V, D and J gene segments, CDR3 sequences were aligned to IMGT reference sequences. For a sequence to be retained, a match of at least six nucleotides to both a V gene segment and a J gene segment was required. Rearrangements were classified as productive when the CDR3 lacked stop codons and remained in frame with V and J, and all other rearrangements were classified as non-productive. CDR3 was defined by IMGT convention, running from the second conserved V-encoded cysteine to the conserved J-encoded phenylalanine. The earlier analysis of roughly 590 of the donors excluded any sequence lacking an unambiguous match to a single V gene segment. In an earlier analysis of almost 600 of the donors, a V segment was called functional when productive rearrangements were above 56.7%, and segregating when the standard deviation between donors exceeded 5%. To diagnose cytomegalovirus status from the catalog of TCR beta chain sequences, a statistical classification framework was built. V and J gene assignment, in a later analysis, came from comparing TCR nucleotide sequences with IMGT/GENE-DB human TR gene sequences. In a later analysis, CDR3 sequences and most-parsimonious VDJ recombination scenarios were assigned using the TCRdist pipeline. In a later analysis, each TCR beta chain was defined by its CDR3 amino acid sequence together with its V-gene family, and reads lacking a unique V-gene family were excluded. As a way to deal with suspected cross-contamination and a sequencing artifact, a later analysis dropped 500 to 700 nucleotide sequences that were highly shared and had low generation probability. In a later analysis, a clonal expansion index for each public chain was calculated from normalized within-repertoire ranks of inferred template counts. In a later analysis, generation probabilities were computed with a VDJ recombination model fitted to out-of-frame rearrangements, and the resulting probabilities were checked against IGoR. In a later analysis, TCR-TCR, TCR-HLA and TCR-CMV co-occurrence was scored with hypergeometric tests, and a repertoire-size bias correction was applied to TCR pairs. In a later analysis, false discovery rates were estimated by permuting HLA or CMV assignments 20 times. In a later analysis, co-occurring TCRs were grouped using DBSCAN, with TCRdist sequence similarity added in when clustering inside HLA-allele-positive subsets. Repertoires with fewer than 30,000 or more than 120,000 public chains, plus five repertoires with anomalous nucleotide sharing, were excluded from co-occurrence clustering. TCRdb stores this immuneACCESS table with in-frame sequences only. Part of the clones is absent; in the studies checked, under half of the shortfall reflects unresolved V genes, and no reason is known for the rest. The V and J calls and clone size are taken from that table; D and trimming were inferred from the DNA. The sample records under 200,000 clones, around four fifths of which are singletons. The top ten constitute roughly 7.3% of the sample.

For this clone: This clone's antigen is unknown. No qualities accompany the bases; no much larger clone lies one base away.

There are 17 amino acids in the CDR3, from cysteine to phenylalanine inclusive. Only the CDR3 portion is preserved as DNA: 51 bases, with reading frame beginning at the first base. CDR1 and CDR2, per the germline V gene (reference sequence), are SGHKS and YYEKEE. V loses 4 bases, J loses 3 bases, and the germline ends lie 22 bases apart. The cohort was made up of 500 to 850 healthy bone marrow donors. All cohort members were sampled while nominally healthy, although unrecorded immune exposures were likely present. The donor was CMV seropositive and was included in the group of 270 or so seropositive cohort members. Every donor gave a peripheral blood sample, and the peripheral blood mononuclear cells from that sample were used for TCR beta sequencing. Genomic DNA was extracted from the blood cell samples with the Qiagen DNeasy Blood Extraction Kit.

Sequenced sample: PBMCs. The chain was built from TRBV5-5 and TRBJ1-1; no D gene can be assigned with confidence. The source is a male donor in good health and CMV-seropositive. The CDR3 reads as follows: CASSRKFREGGDTEAFF. The DNA reads TGTGCCAGCAGCCGTAAATTCCGGGAGGGTGGGGACACTGAAGCTTTCTTT.